The clone carrying this TCR beta chain has just one count. Its cognate antigen is unknown. The sample belongs to a study of OX40 agonist ivuxolimab in advanced cancers. Sequencing was performed with immunoSEQ multiplex PCR; in TCRdb, only in-frame clones are kept and a portion is missing. Among roughly 66,000 clones, about 80% were seen once, and the ten largest hold 0.65% to 0.85%. The CDR3 consists of 13 residues. Germline CDR1 SGHRS, CDR2 YFSETQ. Patients with a history of autoimmune disease or on systemic immunosuppression were excluded. The study's findings and limits: The work left the antigen specificity of expanded peripheral T cells undetermined. Within 6 weeks, CD4+ and CD8+ blood T cells expanded clonally at 0.1 to 3.0 mg/kg. More expanded clones were seen, on average, in CD8+ T cells than in CD4+.

The chain joins TRBV5-1 to TRBJ2-5; D ambiguous. The J call may be incorrect, as the DNA end agrees better with TRBJ2-7. The TCR comes from an adult with an advanced solid tumor such as melanoma, head and neck, liver or kidney cancer. The sample in question was CD4+ or CD8+ T cells sorted from blood, obtained in a trial of the OX40 agonist ivuxolimab. The CDR3 loop is CASSLGGTYEQYF. The CDR3 DNA follows: TGCGCCAGCAGCTTGGGAGGAACCTACGAGCAGTACTTC.